The clone carrying this T cell receptor (beta chain) was observed many times. Antigen unknown. These data come from a study of CD8 T cells in ankylosing spondylitis. The CDR3 sequence is 16 residues long. The germline CDR1 and CDR2 sequences are SGDLS and YYNGEE. V lost 0 bases and J lost 3, with 13 bases in between. General observations from the study: A TCR beta motif of several highly homologous variants seemed to mark ankylosing spondylitis blood.

Quantitative 5'-RACE with molecular barcodes generated TCR beta libraries. Each CDR3 protein gets one entry after TCRdb re-called the 5' RACE reads with MiXCR. Among more than 650,000 distinct CDR3 sequences, about an eighth were seen once, and the ten largest hold under 0.6%. What was sequenced was blood, either unsorted or a sorted T cell fraction (not recorded which). V and J are TRBV9 and TRBJ2-1; tentatively, D is TRBD2 (6 bases). The receptor comes from a male donor with ankylosing spondylitis. The CDR3 region is CASSVVGRPIYNEQFF. CDR3 DNA sequence: TGTGCCAGCAGCGTAGTTGGGAGGCCGATCTACAATGAGCAGTTCTTC.